A single sample gave rise to the 19 T cell receptor beta chains below, sequenced in a study of shared clonotypes between healthy human individuals. Data came from immunoSEQ multiplex PCR; TCRdb stores just in-frame clones and leaves some out. The sample lists 450,000 to 500,000 clones; 70% to 85% were seen once. The sequencing sample was made of PBMCs. These receptors were obtained from a woman between 35 and 50 years old in good health. Some clones in this sample may be carry-over from other donors' samples.

Remarks on this clone: With a far larger clone one base away, a read error is the likely cause. The chain recombines TRBV5-8 with TRBJ2-7; possible D gene TRBD1, 5 bases. CDR3 length: 13 amino acids. Germline V lookup: CDR1 SGHTS, CDR2 YDEGEE. The CDR3 DNA reads as TGTGCCAGCAGCTTGCAGGGCTCCCACGAGCAGTACTTC. It codes for CASSLQGSHEQYF.

CDR3 coding DNA: TGTGCCAGCAGCCCCACCCTAGGGGGGCTAGCGGGATTAAAGTTCTTC. Translated: CASSPTLGGLAGLKFF. This chain links TRBV9 with TRBJ2-1; TRBD2 matches at 9 bases. Germline trimming cut 4 bases from V and 14 bases from J; bases unmatched to any gene: 19. Germline V lookup: CDR1 SGDLS, CDR2 YYNGEE. The CDR3 extends over 16 amino acids.

V and J are TRBV30 and TRBJ2-7, with D possibly matching TRBD2 (6 bases). V shed 2 bases and J shed 3 bases, with 17 bases lying between them. Per germline, CDR1 GTSNPN and CDR2 SVGIG (reference sequence). CDR3 size: 15 residues. The CDR3 sequence: CAWSSGTAKGYEQYF. The DNA of the CDR3 is TGTGCCTGGAGTTCGGGGACTGCAAAGGGCTACGAGCAGTACTTC.

Concerning this clone: An end of the junction does not agree with germline; a read error may underlie this. The chain uses TRBV4-2 and TRBJ2-2; 12 bases map to TRBD2. Germline V gene data show CDR1 as LGHNA and CDR2 as YNFKEQ. This CDR3 spans 16 amino acids. CDR3 protein: CASSLAGGLNTRELFF. In DNA form, the CDR3 reads TGTGCCAGCAGTCTAGCGGGAGGGCTCAACACCAGGGAGCTGTTTTTT.

This clone showed up just a few times. CDR3 bases: TGCAGCGTTGGGCGGGTCACAGATACGCAGTATTTT. It encodes CSVGRVTDTQYF. This chain links TRBV29-1 with TRBJ2-3; the D gene is possibly TRBD2 (5 bases). From germline, CDR1 is SQVTM and CDR2 ANQGSEA. With 4 bases removed from V and 2 bases from J, the gap between germline ends came to 7 bases. This CDR3 contains 12 residues.

Comment on this clone: A far larger clone differs by one base, so this is likely a read error. Other DNA sequences of this sample code for an identical CDR3. The V call is TRBV29-1, the J call TRBJ1-1, with D possibly TRBD1 on 6 matching bases. The CDR3 extends over 13 amino acids. Germline values: CDR1 SQVTM, CDR2 ANQGSEA. The CDR3 DNA is TGCAGCGTCGGGACACTTCTGAATACTGAAGCTTTCTTT. Protein: CSVGTLLNTEAFF.

The genes are TRBV6-6 and TRBJ2-7, with 8 bases aligning to TRBD1. The ends lost 6 bases at V and 3 bases at J; junction bases unmatched: 7. The CDR3 has 14 residues. Per germline, CDR1 MNHNY and CDR2 SVGAGI (reference sequence). CDR3 sequence: CASRSTGEYYEQYF. For the CDR3, the DNA is TGTGCCAGCAGGTCGACAGGGGAGTACTACGAGCAGTACTTC.

The J gene is TRBJ1-4, the V gene TRBV30; 9 bases agree with TRBD1. CDR1 GTSNPN and CDR2 SVGIG come from the germline V gene (reference sequence). V shed 1 base and J 6 bases; nucleotides not matched to a gene: 3. The CDR3 spans 14 residues. In DNA, the CDR3 is TGTGCCTGGAGTGGGGACAGGGTGGATGAAAAACTGTTTTTT. This sequence encodes CAWSGDRVDEKLFF.

The J gene is TRBJ2-3, the V gene TRBV29-1; D perhaps matches TRBD1 (6 bases). The ends were cut back, 4 bases at V and 8 bases at J, with 19 bases in the middle. Germline V gives CDR1 SQVTM, CDR2 ANQGSEA. The length of the CDR3 is 14 residues. The CDR3 region is CSVGGRQAKSTQYF. The CDR3, as DNA: TGCAGCGTTGGAGGTCGACAGGCGAAAAGTACGCAGTATTTT.

The chain joins TRBV19 to TRBJ2-7, with TRBD1 matching over 9 bases. J gave up 6 bases and V 3 bases, and 9 bases lay outside the gene matches. The germline V gene has CDR1 LNHDA and CDR2 SQIVND (reference sequence). This CDR3 region has 15 residues. The CDR3 nucleotides are TGTGCCAGTAGTATCCCCGGGACAGGGCTCCCCGAGCAGTACTTC. This gives the protein CASSIPGTGLPEQYF.

The chain carries TRBV7-2 and TRBJ1-5; D remains unclear. CDR1 is SGHTA, CDR2 FQGNSA, per germline. The CDR3 is made up of 13 amino acids. Trimming shortened V by 1 base and J by 4 bases, and 5 bases separated the two germline ends. The CDR3: CASSLVLNQPQHF. The CDR3 DNA follows: TGTGCCAGCAGCTTAGTACTAAATCAGCCCCAGCATTTT.

The V call is TRBV5-6, the J call TRBJ1-1, with a weak D call TRBD1 (5 bases). V gave up 4 bases and J gave up 8 bases, with 15 bases separating them. The germline gives CDR1 SGHDT, CDR2 YYEEEE. This CDR3 has 13 residues. CDR3 sequence (DNA): TGTGCCAGCAGCCGGACGGGGGAACCCGAAGCTTTCTTT. Translation gives CASSRTGEPEAFF.

Remarks on this clone: One base away lies a much larger clone, so this may be a sequencing read error. Additional DNA sequences in this sample encode the identical CDR3. This chain links TRBV6-1 with TRBJ1-3; TRBD1 might be the D (5 bases). The CDR3 is made up of 16 amino acids. Germline V gene data show CDR1 as MNHNS and CDR2 as SASEGT. The CDR3, as DNA: TGTGCCAGCAGTGATGCAGGGCGCCGCTCTGGAAACACCATATACTTT. It encodes CASSDAGRRSGNTIYF.

The gene calls are TRBV29-1 and TRBJ1-1; D is unresolved. Trimming pared 7 bases from V and 1 base from J, leaving 13 bases between. Germline loops: CDR1 SQVTM, CDR2 ANQGSEA. The CDR3 runs 13 residues. The CDR3 nucleotides read TGCAGCGCTAAAGCACCAGGGAACACTGAAGCTTTCTTT. Translation gives CSAKAPGNTEAFF.

The chain has TRBV7-2 and TRBJ1-1; no definite D call. The CDR3 loop spans 14 amino acids. Trimming shortened V by 5 bases and J by 2 bases, and 12 bases separated the two germline ends. The V gene's germline CDR1 is SGHTA and CDR2 FQGNSA. CDR3 nucleotides: TGTGCCAGCAGCCTAGGAGGTAAAAACACTGAAGCTTTCTTT. Translation: CASSLGGKNTEAFF.

The chain uses TRBV28 and TRBJ2-2, with 8 bases matching TRBD1. The CDR3 is 17 amino acids. V lost 5 bases and J lost 0; bases outside the gene matches: 8. Germline V gene sequence: CDR1 MDHEN, CDR2 SYDVKM. The CDR3 is CASSTRQGPANTGELFF. CDR3 DNA sequence: TGTGCCAGCAGTACCCGACAGGGGCCCGCGAACACCGGGGAGCTGTTTTTT.

The chain carries TRBV4-1 and TRBJ1-4; TRBD1 matches 10 bases. CDR3 length equals 15 residues. Germline V gene lookup returns CDR1 MGHRA and CDR2 YSYEKL. The ends lost 5 bases at V and 3 bases at J; junction bases unmatched: 3. The CDR3 loop is CASSGTGDPNEKLFF. The DNA of the CDR3 is TGCGCCAGCAGCGGGACAGGGGATCCTAATGAAAAACTGTTTTTT.

Worth noting for this clone: Different DNA sequences within this sample yield the same CDR3. The genes are TRBV7-2 and TRBJ2-7; TRBD2 matches 7 bases. The V gene's germline CDR1 is SGHTA and CDR2 FQGNSA. Losses at the gene ends were 0 bases for V and 4 bases for J; bases not matched to a gene: 0. This CDR3 comprises 13 residues. The CDR3 region has the DNA TGTGCCAGCAGCTTAGCCGGGGGGTACGAGCAGTACTTC. Translated, it gives CASSLAGGYEQYF.

This chain connects TRBV21-1 to TRBJ1-4; the listed D gene, TRBD1, was not tested against the DNA. TRBV21-1 is deemed a pseudogene. This CDR3 is built from 19 residues. The CDR3 coding sequence is TGTGCCAGCAGCAAGCGGACAGGTTTGCGAGGGGCAACTAATGAAAAACTGTTTTTT. Translation: CASSKRTGLRGATNEKLFF.